The clone carrying this T cell receptor beta chain showed up just a few times. Its antigen is as yet unknown. The sample comes from a study of post-analysis software for immune sequencing data. Study-level findings and limits: TRBV5-6, TRBV5-1 and TRBV20-1 belonged to a set of a handful of TRBV segments that were more frequent in patients than controls. Normalized Chao1 diversity was significantly reduced in patients versus controls.

Tagging with unique molecular identifiers was a feature of the TCR beta cDNA libraries. TCRdb reanalysed the PCR reads using MiXCR and keeps one entry per CDR3 protein. The repertoire consists of hundreds of thousands of distinct CDR3 sequences, with 55% to 60% occurring once and the leading ten covering around 11%. V gave up 5 bases and J gave up 4 bases; unmatched junction bases: 5. This CDR3 comprises 14 residues. This sequence joins TRBV12-3 or TRBV12-4 and TRBJ2-3; 8 positions match TRBD1. This clonotype was sampled from a girl aged 2-15 years with multiple sclerosis. Sequencing was carried out using blood. The CDR3 DNA follows: TGTGCCAGCAGTGAGGACAGGGTATCAGATACGCAGTATTTT. Translated, it gives CASSEDRVSDTQYF.